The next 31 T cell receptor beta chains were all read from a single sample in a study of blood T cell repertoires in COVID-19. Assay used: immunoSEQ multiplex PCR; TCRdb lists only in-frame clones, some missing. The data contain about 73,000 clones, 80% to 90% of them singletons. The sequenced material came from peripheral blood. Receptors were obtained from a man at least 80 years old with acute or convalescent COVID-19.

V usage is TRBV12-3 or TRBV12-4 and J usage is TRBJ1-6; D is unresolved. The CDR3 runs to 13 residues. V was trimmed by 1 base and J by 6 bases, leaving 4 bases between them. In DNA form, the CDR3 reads TGTGCCAGCAGTTTAGGTATTAATTCACCCCTCCACTTT. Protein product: CASSLGINSPLHF.

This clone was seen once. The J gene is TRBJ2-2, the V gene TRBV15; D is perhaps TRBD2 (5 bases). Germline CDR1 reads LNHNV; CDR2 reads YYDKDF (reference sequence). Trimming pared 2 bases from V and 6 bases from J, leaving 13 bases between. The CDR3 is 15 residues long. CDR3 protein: CATSRLARASGELFF. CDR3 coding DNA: TGTGCCACCAGCAGACTAGCAAGAGCGTCCGGGGAGCTGTTTTTT.

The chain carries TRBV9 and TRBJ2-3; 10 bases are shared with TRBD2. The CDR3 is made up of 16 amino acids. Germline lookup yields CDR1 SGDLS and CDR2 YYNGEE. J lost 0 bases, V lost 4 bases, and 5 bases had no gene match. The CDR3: CASSPRTSGSTDTQYF. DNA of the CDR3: TGTGCCAGCAGCCCACGGACTAGCGGTAGCACAGATACGCAGTATTTT.

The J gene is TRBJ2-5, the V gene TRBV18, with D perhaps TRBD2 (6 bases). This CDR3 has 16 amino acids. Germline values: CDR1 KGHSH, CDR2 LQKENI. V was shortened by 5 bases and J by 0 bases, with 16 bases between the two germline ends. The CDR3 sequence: CASSFTAGTYQETQYF. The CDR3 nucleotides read TGTGCCAGCTCATTTACCGCGGGGACGTACCAAGAGACCCAGTACTTC. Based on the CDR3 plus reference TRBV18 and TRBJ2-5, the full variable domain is NAGVMQNPRHLVRRRGQEARLRCSPMKGHSHVYWYRQLPEEGLKFMVYLQKENIIDESGMPKERFSAEFPKEGPSILRIQQVVRGDSAAYFCASSFTAGTYQETQYFGPGTRLLVL.

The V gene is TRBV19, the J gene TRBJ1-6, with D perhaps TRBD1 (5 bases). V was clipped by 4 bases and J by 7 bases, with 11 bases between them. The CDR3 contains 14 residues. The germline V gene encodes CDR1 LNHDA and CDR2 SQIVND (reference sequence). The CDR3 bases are TGTGCCAGTAGTAATTTGACAGTAAATTCACCCCTCCACTTT. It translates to CASSNLTVNSPLHF.

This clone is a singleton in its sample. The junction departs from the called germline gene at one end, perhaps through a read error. Written as DNA, the CDR3 is TGTGCCACCAGCTTAGAGCCCATGGGGGCAGGGGGGGCCAAAAACATTCAGTACTTC. It codes for CATSLEPMGAGGAKNIQYF. This chain joins TRBV7-8 and TRBJ2-4, with D maybe TRBD1 (7 bases). This CDR3 is built from 19 residues. CDR1 and CDR2 (germline): SGHVS, FQNEAQ.

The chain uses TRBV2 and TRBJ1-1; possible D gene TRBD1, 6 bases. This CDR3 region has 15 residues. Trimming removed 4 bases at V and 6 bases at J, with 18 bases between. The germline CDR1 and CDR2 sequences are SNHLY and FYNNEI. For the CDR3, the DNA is TGTGCCAGCAGTGGAACGACAGGTACCGTCGCTGAAGCTTTCTTT. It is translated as CASSGTTGTVAEAFF.

In DNA, the CDR3 is TGTGCCTGGGGACAGTCCGAAGGGACTGAAGCTTTCTTT. Translating it yields CAWGQSEGTEAFF. This rearrangement joins TRBV30 to TRBJ1-1, with D tentatively TRBD1 (6 bases). Trimming shortened V by 5 bases and J by 5 bases, and 15 bases separated the two germline ends. Germline lookup yields CDR1 GTSNPN and CDR2 SVGIG (reference sequence). CDR3 size: 13 residues. Looking up the rest from reference TRBV30 and TRBJ1-1 gives the full variable domain: SQTIHQWPATLVQPVGSPLSLECTVEGTSNPNLYWYRQAAGRGLQLLFYSVGIGQISSEVPQNLSASRPQDRQFILSSKKLLLSDSGFYLCAWGQSEGTEAFFGQGTRLTVV.

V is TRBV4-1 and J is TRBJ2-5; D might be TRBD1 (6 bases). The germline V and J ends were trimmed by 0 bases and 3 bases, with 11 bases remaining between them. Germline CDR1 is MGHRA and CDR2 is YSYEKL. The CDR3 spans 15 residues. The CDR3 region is CASSQDPGQKETQYF. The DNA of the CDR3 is TGCGCCAGCAGCCAAGATCCAGGACAGAAAGAGACCCAGTACTTC.

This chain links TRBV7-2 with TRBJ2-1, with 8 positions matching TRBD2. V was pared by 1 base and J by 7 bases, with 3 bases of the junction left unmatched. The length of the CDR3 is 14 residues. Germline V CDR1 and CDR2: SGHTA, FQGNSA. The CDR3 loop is CASSLDVAGNEQFF. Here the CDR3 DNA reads TGTGCCAGCAGCTTAGATGTAGCGGGAAATGAGCAGTTCTTC.

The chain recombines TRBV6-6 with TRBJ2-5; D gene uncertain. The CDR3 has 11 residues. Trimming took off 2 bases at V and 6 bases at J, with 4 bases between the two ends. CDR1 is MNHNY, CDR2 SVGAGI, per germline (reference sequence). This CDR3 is CASSYSQTQYF. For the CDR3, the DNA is TGTGCCAGCAGTTACAGCCAGACCCAGTACTTC.

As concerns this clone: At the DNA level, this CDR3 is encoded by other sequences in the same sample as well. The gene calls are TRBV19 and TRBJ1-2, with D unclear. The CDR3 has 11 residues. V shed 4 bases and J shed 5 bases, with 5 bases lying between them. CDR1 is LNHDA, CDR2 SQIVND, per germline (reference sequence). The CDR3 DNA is TGTGCCAGTAGTACGGTATATGGCTACACCTTC. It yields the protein CASSTVYGYTF.

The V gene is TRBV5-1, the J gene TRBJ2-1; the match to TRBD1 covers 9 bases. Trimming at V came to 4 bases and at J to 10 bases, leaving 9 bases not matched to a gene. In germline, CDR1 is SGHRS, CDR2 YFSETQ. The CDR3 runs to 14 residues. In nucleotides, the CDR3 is TGCGCCAGCAGCCGAGATACAGGGGGCAGGGAGCAGTTCTTC. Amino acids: CASSRDTGGREQFF. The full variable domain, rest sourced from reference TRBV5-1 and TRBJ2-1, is KAGVTQTPRYLIKTRGQQVTLSCSPISGHRSVSWYQQTPGQGLQFLFEYFSETQRNKGNFPGRFSGRQFSNSRSEMNVSTLELGDSALYLCASSRDTGGREQFFGPGTRLTVL.

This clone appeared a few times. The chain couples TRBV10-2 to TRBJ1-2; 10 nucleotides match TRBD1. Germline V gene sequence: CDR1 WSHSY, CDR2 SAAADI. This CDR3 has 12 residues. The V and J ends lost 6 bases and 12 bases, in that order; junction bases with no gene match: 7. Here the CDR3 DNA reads TGCGCCAGCAGACCGGGACAGGGGAGGAACACCTTC. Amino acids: CASRPGQGRNTF.

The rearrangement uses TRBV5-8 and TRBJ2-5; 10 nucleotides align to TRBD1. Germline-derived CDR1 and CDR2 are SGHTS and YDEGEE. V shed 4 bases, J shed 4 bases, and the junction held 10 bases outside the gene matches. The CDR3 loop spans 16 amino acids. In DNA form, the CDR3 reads TGTGCCAGCAGCCCCGCGGGGACAGGGGCGGGAGAGACCCAGTACTTC. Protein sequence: CASSPAGTGAGETQYF.

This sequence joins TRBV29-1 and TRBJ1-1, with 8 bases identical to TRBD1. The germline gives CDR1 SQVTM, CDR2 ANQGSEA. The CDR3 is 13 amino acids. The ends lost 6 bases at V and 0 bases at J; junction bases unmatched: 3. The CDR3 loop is CSVWGQVNTEAFF. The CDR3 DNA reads TGCAGCGTATGGGGACAGGTGAACACTGAAGCTTTCTTT.

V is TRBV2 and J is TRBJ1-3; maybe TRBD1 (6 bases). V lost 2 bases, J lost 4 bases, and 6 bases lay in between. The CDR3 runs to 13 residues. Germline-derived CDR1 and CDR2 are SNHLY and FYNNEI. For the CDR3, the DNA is TGTGCCAGCAGTGAACAGGGGGGAAACACCATATATTTT. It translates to CASSEQGGNTIYF.

As DNA, the CDR3 is TGTGCCAGCAGCTTAGGTGCGGGACTAGCGGGAGACGGGTACTTC. It is translated as CASSLGAGLAGDGYF. This sequence joins TRBV11-2 and TRBJ2-7; 14 positions match TRBD2. The CDR3 contains 15 residues. CDR1 is SGHAT and CDR2 is FQNNGV in the germline V gene. V lost 1 base, J lost 12 bases, and 8 bases stayed unmatched.

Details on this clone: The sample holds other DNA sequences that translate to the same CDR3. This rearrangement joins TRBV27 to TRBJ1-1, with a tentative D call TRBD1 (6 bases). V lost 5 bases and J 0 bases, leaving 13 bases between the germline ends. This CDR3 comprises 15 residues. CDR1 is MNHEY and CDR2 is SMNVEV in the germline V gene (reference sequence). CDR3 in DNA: TGTGCCAGCAGTCCTCCGGGACACTTGAACACTGAAGCTTTCTTT. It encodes CASSPPGHLNTEAFF.

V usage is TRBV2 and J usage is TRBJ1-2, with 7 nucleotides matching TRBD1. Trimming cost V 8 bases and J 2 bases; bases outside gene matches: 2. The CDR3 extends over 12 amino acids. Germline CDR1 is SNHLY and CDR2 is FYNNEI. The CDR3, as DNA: TGTGCCAGCTTGGGACAGAACTATGGCTACACCTTC. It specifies CASLGQNYGYTF.

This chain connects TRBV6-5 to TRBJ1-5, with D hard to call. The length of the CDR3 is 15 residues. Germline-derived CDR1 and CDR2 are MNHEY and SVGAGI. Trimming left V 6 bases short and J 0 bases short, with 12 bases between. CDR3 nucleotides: TGTGCCAGCAGACGGGGATTACATAGCAATCAGCCCCAGCATTTT. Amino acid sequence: CASRRGLHSNQPQHF.

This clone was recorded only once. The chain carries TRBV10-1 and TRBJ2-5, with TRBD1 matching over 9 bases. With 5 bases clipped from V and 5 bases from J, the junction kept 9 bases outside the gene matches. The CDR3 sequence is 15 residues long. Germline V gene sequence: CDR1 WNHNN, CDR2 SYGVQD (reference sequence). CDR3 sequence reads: CASSLYRGQGETQYF. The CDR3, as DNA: TGCGCCAGCAGTCTCTACCGGGGACAGGGTGAGACCCAGTACTTC.

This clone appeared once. CDR3 in DNA: TGCGCCAGCAGCCAGGAGGCCGGAGTATCACCCCTCCACTTT. As protein: CASSQEAGVSPLHF. The chain has TRBV4-1 and TRBJ1-6; D remains unclear. Per the germline V gene, CDR1 is MGHRA and CDR2 is YSYEKL. Trimming removed 3 bases at V and 10 bases at J, with 13 bases between. This CDR3 has 14 residues.

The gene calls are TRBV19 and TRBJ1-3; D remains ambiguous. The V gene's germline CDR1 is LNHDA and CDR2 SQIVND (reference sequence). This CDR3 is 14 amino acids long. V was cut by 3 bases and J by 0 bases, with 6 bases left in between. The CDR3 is CASSITVSGNTIYF. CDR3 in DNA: TGTGCCAGTAGTATTACGGTCTCTGGAAACACCATATATTTT.

For the CDR3, the DNA is TGTGCCAGCAGGCAAAACCTTACAGGGGGCTCTGGAAACACCATATATTTT. This gives the protein CASRQNLTGGSGNTIYF. The J gene is TRBJ1-3, the V gene TRBV11-2, with 8 bases identical to TRBD1. The V gene end was trimmed by 6 bases and the J gene end by 0 bases; junction bases not matched to a gene: 10. The germline CDR1 and CDR2 sequences are SGHAT and FQNNGV. The CDR3 has 17 amino acids.

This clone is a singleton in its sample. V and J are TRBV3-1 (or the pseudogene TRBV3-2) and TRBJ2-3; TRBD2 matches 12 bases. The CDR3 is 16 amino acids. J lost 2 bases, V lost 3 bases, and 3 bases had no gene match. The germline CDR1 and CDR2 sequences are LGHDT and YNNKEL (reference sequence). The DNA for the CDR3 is TGTGCCAGCAGCCAGGCTAGCGGGGGGGCCACAGATACGCAGTATTTT. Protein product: CASSQASGGATDTQYF.

The CDR3 spells CASSRTGGSDTQYF. Written as DNA, the CDR3 is TGTGCCAGCAGCAGAACCGGGGGGTCAGATACGCAGTATTTT. V and J are TRBV7-2 and TRBJ2-3; 7 bases match TRBD2. This CDR3 is built from 14 residues. V gave up 5 bases and J gave up 4 bases; unmatched junction bases: 6. Germline CDR1 SGHTA, CDR2 FQGNSA.

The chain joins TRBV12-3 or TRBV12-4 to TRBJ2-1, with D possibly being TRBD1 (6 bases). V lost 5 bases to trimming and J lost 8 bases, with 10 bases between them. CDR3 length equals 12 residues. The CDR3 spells CASSLSGDEQFF. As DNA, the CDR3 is TGTGCCAGCAGTCTATCAGGGGATGAGCAGTTCTTC.

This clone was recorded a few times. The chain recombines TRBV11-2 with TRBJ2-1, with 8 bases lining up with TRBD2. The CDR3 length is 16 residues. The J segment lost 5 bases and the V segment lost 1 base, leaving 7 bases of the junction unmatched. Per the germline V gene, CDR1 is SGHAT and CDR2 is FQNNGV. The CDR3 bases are TGTGCCAGCAGCTTAGCCCTAGCGGGTCCCAACAATGAGCAGTTCTTC. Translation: CASSLALAGPNNEQFF.

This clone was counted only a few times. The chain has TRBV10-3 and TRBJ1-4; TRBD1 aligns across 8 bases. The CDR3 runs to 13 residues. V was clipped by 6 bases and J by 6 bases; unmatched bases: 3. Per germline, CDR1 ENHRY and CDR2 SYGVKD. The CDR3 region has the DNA TGTGCCATCAGGGACAGGGAGGATGAAAAACTGTTTTTT. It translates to CAIRDREDEKLFF.

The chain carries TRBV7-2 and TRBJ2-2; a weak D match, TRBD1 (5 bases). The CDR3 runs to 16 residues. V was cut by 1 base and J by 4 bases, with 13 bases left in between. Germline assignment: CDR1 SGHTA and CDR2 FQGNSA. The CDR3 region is CASSLGTPVLTGELFF. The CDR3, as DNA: TGTGCCAGCAGCTTAGGGACACCAGTCCTCACCGGGGAGCTGTTTTTT.